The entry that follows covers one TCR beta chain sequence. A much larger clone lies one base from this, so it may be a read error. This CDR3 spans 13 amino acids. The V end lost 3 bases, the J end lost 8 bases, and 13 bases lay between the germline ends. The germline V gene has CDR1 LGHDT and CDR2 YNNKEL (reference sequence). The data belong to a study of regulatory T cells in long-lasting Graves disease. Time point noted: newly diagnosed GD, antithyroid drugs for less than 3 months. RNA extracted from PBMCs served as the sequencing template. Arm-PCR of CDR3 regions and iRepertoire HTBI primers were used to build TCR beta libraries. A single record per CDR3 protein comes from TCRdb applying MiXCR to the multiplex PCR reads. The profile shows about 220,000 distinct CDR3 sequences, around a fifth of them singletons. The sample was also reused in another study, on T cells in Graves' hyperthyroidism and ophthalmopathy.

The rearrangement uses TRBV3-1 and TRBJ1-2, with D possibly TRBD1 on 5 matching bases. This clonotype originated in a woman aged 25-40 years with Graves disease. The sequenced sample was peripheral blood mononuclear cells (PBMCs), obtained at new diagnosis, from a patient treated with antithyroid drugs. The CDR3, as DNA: TGTGCCAGCAGCCAGGGGGATTTTGCCGGCTACACCTTC. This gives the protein CASSQGDFAGYTF.